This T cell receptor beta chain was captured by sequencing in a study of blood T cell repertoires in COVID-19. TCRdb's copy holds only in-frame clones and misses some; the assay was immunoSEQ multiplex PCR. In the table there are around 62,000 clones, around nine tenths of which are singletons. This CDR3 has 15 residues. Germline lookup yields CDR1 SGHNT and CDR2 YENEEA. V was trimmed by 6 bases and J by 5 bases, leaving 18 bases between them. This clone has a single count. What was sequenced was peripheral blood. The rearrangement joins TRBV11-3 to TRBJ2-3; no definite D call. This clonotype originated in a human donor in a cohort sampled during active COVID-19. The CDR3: CASSYGLVAQDTQYF. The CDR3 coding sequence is TGTGCCAGCAGTTACGGGTTGGTGGCCCAAGATACGCAGTATTTT.